This passage covers 14 T cell receptor beta chains from one sample sequenced in a study of cytomegalovirus exposure and HLA in healthy donors. PCR amplification relied on 60 Vbeta primers (plus 13 Jbeta primers). Profiling relied on immunoSEQ multiplex PCR, and the TCRdb table lists in-frame clones only, not all of them. The data show approximately 100,000 clones, less than 80% seen once. Sequencing was carried out using PBMCs. These TCRs come from a woman in her forties in good health and CMV-seronegative.

The rearrangement joins TRBV9 to TRBJ2-1; D gene ambiguous. The germline gives CDR1 SGDLS, CDR2 YYNGEE. The CDR3 is made up of 15 amino acids. V was shortened by 1 base and J by 0 bases, with 8 bases between the two germline ends. The CDR3 nucleotides read TGTGCCAGCAGCGTAAAGGCTAGCTCCTACAATGAGCAGTTCTTC. Encoded protein: CASSVKASSYNEQFF. Variable domain in full (rest from reference TRBV9 and TRBJ2-1): DSGVTQTPKHLITATGQRVTLRCSPRSGDLSVYWYQQSLDQGLQFLIQYYNGEERAKGNILERFSAQQFPDLHSELNLSSLELGDSALYFCASSVKASSYNEQFFGPGTRLTVL.

The gene calls are TRBV2 and TRBJ2-7; perhaps TRBD1 as D (6 bases). From germline, CDR1 is SNHLY and CDR2 FYNNEI. Trimming stripped 5 bases from V and 4 bases from J, with 9 bases between. The CDR3 runs to 12 residues. CDR3 DNA: TGTGCCAGCAGTAAGGACAGATACGAGCAGTACTTC. It yields the protein CASSKDRYEQYF.

The rearrangement uses TRBV28 and TRBJ2-1; 12 bases align to TRBD2. CDR1 MDHEN and CDR2 SYDVKM come from the germline V gene. CDR3 length: 17 amino acids. V was pared by 0 bases and J by 4 bases, with 4 bases of the junction left unmatched. The chain's CDR3 is CASSLWTTSGGYNEQFF. CDR3 bases: TGTGCCAGCAGTTTATGGACGACTAGCGGGGGATACAATGAGCAGTTCTTC.

The CDR3 loop reads CATSRGRTGVSNQPQHF. The CDR3 bases are TGTGCCACCAGCAGAGGAAGGACAGGGGTCAGTAATCAGCCCCAGCATTTT. This chain links TRBV15 with TRBJ1-5, with 9 bases aligning to TRBD1. This CDR3 has 17 residues. Trimming removed 1 base from V and 4 bases from J; junction bases left unmatched: 8. Germline V gene sequence: CDR1 LNHNV, CDR2 YYDKDF (reference sequence).

This clone has a single count. The J gene is TRBJ2-2, the V gene TRBV27; 9 bases are shared with TRBD1. The CDR3 is 14 amino acids. The V gene end was trimmed by 7 bases and the J gene end by 4 bases; junction bases not matched to a gene: 4. Looked up from germline, CDR1 is MNHEY and CDR2 is SMNVEV (reference sequence). The CDR3 DNA reads as TGTGCCAGCAAGACAGGGGGAGGCACCGGGGAGCTGTTTTTT. This sequence encodes CASKTGGGTGELFF.

This sequence joins TRBV7-9 and TRBJ2-5; 11 nucleotides align to TRBD1. The J call may be incorrect, as the DNA end agrees better with TRBJ2-7. The germline CDR1 and CDR2 sequences are SEHNR and FQNEAQ (reference sequence). This CDR3 is built from 15 residues. DNA for the CDR3: TGTGCCAGCAGCTTAGTAGGGACAGGGGGCTACGAGCAGTACTTC. Its protein is CASSLVGTGGYEQYF.

The chain employs TRBV4-3 and TRBJ1-1; TRBD1 is a possible D gene (6 bases). Trimming stripped 1 base from V and 10 bases from J, with 13 bases between. Germline V gene sequence: CDR1 LGHNA, CDR2 YSLEER. CDR3 size: 13 residues. CDR3 loop: CASSQAGRGTAFF. The CDR3 DNA reads as TGCGCCAGCAGCCAAGCTGGCAGGGGAACAGCTTTCTTT.

The V call is TRBV6-6, the J call TRBJ1-5; D remains unclear. In germline, CDR1 is MNHNY, CDR2 SVGAGI (reference sequence). The V end was cut by 0 bases, the J end by 3 bases, with 9 bases between. The CDR3 is 15 amino acids. The CDR3 here is CASSYSKSPNQPQHF. In DNA form, the CDR3 reads TGTGCCAGCAGTTACTCGAAGAGCCCCAATCAGCCCCAGCATTTT.

The chain employs TRBV11-2 and TRBJ2-1; weak D call: TRBD1 (5 bases). The ends were cut back, 5 bases at V and 9 bases at J, with 20 bases in the middle. This CDR3 has 15 amino acids. CDR1 and CDR2 (germline): SGHAT, FQNNGV. This CDR3 reads CASSPKGQSLGEQFF. CDR3 nucleotide sequence: TGTGCCAGCAGCCCCAAAGGACAATCTTTGGGTGAGCAGTTCTTC.

V usage is TRBV11-2 and J usage is TRBJ1-1, with D hard to call. Per germline, CDR1 SGHAT and CDR2 FQNNGV. The CDR3 consists of 11 residues. Trimming cost V 8 bases and J 5 bases, with 9 bases left between them. The DNA of the CDR3 is TGTGCCAGCGCGCAGGTGACTGAAGCTTTCTTT. The encoded protein is CASAQVTEAFF.

The CDR3 spells CASSFSVLNTEAFF. CDR3 sequence (DNA): TGTGCCAGCAGCTTCTCAGTCCTGAACACTGAAGCTTTCTTT. The rearrangement links TRBV11-2 to TRBJ1-1; D call uncertain. Deletions cut 3 bases from V and 0 bases from J, with 8 bases between. This CDR3 has 14 residues. Germline V lookup: CDR1 SGHAT, CDR2 FQNNGV.

Points on this clone: A junction end diverges from the germline sequence, so it may reflect a read error. V gene TRBV7-9 combines with J gene TRBJ2-7, with D possibly matching TRBD2 (5 bases). Germline assignment: CDR1 SEHNR and CDR2 FQNEAQ (reference sequence). The CDR3 contains 12 residues. CDR3 amino acids: CSSSSGTYEQYF. Written as DNA, the CDR3 is TGTTCCAGCAGCTCCGGGACCTACGAGCAGTACTTC.

J is TRBJ2-1 and V is TRBV30, with D possibly TRBD2 on 6 matching bases. This CDR3 is built from 15 residues. V gave up 5 bases and J gave up 0 bases, with 14 bases separating them. From germline, CDR1 is GTSNPN and CDR2 SVGIG (reference sequence). For the CDR3, the DNA is TGTGCCTGGGACCGGGACGGGGGCTCCTACAATGAGCAGTTCTTC. This gives the protein CAWDRDGGSYNEQFF.

This clone came up a few times. The chain joins TRBV28 to TRBJ1-3; D is undetermined. The germline V gene has CDR1 MDHEN and CDR2 SYDVKM. The V end was cut by 6 bases, the J end by 4 bases, with 7 bases between. The CDR3 is 12 amino acids. CDR3 sequence reads: CASRAEGNTIYF. CDR3 in DNA: TGTGCCAGCAGGGCGGAAGGAAACACCATATATTTT.